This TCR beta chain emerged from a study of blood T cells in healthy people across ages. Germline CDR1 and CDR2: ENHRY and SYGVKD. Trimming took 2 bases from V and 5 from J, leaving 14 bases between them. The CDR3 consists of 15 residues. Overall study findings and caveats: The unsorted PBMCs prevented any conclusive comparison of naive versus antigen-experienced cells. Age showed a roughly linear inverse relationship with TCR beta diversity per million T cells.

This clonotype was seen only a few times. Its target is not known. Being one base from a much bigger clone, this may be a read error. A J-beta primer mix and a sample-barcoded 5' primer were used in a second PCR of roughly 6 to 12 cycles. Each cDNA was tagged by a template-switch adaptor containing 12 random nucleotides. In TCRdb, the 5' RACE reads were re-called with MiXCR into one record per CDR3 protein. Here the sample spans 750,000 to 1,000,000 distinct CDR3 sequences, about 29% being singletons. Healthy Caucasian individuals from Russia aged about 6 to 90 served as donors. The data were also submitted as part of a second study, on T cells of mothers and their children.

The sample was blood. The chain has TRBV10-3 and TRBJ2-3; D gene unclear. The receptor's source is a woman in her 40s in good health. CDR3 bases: TGTGCCATCAGTGAGCCTAGGAACTCACGAGATACGCAGTATTTT. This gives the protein CAISEPRNSRDTQYF.